These 7 T cell receptor beta chains were sequenced from one sample in a study of blood T cell repertoires in COVID-19. The repertoire was sequenced with immunoSEQ multiplex PCR; TCRdb's copy has only in-frame clones and lacks some. The sample comprises 35,000 to 40,000 clones, around 89% of which are singletons, and about 25% rests with the top ten. The sample taken for sequencing was peripheral blood. These receptors originate from a man between 60 and 75 years old with active or convalescent COVID-19.

The chain is built from TRBV5-1 and TRBJ2-3; 10 bases match TRBD1. CDR1 SGHRS and CDR2 YFSETQ come from the germline V gene. Unmatched junction bases numbered 5, after V lost 8 bases and J lost 2 bases. The CDR3 runs 14 residues. The CDR3 loop is CASRDRGVTDTQYF. The CDR3 coding sequence is TGCGCCAGTAGGGACAGGGGAGTCACAGATACGCAGTATTTT.

The V call is TRBV11-2, the J call TRBJ1-3, with 8 bases aligning to TRBD1. With 4 bases clipped from V and 4 bases from J, the junction kept 9 bases outside the gene matches. CDR1 and CDR2 (germline): SGHAT, FQNNGV. CDR3 length: 16 residues. CDR3 sequence reads: CASSSWDRRKGNTIYF. DNA for the CDR3: TGTGCCAGCAGCTCTTGGGACAGGCGGAAAGGAAACACCATATATTTT.

This clone has just one count. J is TRBJ2-2 and V is TRBV2; D is perhaps TRBD2 (7 bases). Germline V gives CDR1 SNHLY, CDR2 FYNNEI. Trimming removed 0 bases at V and 4 bases at J, with 12 bases between. The length of the CDR3 is 16 residues. CDR3 in amino acids: CASSEAGGGSTGELFF. The CDR3, as DNA: TGTGCCAGCAGTGAAGCGGGGGGCGGGAGCACCGGGGAGCTGTTTTTT.

The chain carries TRBV2 and TRBJ1-1; 10 nucleotides agree with TRBD1. Unmatched junction bases numbered 12, after V lost 6 bases and J lost 5 bases. The CDR3 extends over 16 amino acids. Germline CDR1 SNHLY, CDR2 FYNNEI. The CDR3 nucleotides read TGTGCCAGCAGAGACCATCCCGGGACAGGGGAGACTGAAGCTTTCTTT. It codes for CASRDHPGTGETEAFF.

The V and J genes are TRBV11-2 and TRBJ2-1, with TRBD1 identical over 10 bases. Germline CDR1 and CDR2: SGHAT and FQNNGV. The CDR3 sequence is 16 residues long. J lost 4 bases, V lost 1 base, and 4 bases had no gene match. The CDR3, as DNA: TGTGCCAGCAGCTTAGGGGACAGGGGCCGTTACAATGAGCAGTTCTTC. Residues: CASSLGDRGRYNEQFF.

The chain links TRBV5-1 to TRBJ2-5; TRBD1 aligns across 8 bases. The V segment lost 4 bases and the J segment 3 bases; nucleotides outside the gene matches: 5. CDR1 SGHRS and CDR2 YFSETQ come from the germline V gene. This CDR3 comprises 14 residues. CDR3 DNA: TGCGCCAGCAGCCCGGGACAGGTGGAAGAGACCCAGTACTTC. Its translation is CASSPGQVEETQYF.

The gene calls are TRBV11-3 and TRBJ2-1, with D maybe TRBD1 (5 bases). V lost 1 base to trimming and J lost 7 bases, with 11 bases between them. Germline V gives CDR1 SGHNT, CDR2 YENEEA. This CDR3 region has 14 residues. CDR3 region: CASSLGGAQNEQFF. Here the CDR3 DNA reads TGTGCCAGCAGCTTAGGTGGGGCGCAGAATGAGCAGTTCTTC.